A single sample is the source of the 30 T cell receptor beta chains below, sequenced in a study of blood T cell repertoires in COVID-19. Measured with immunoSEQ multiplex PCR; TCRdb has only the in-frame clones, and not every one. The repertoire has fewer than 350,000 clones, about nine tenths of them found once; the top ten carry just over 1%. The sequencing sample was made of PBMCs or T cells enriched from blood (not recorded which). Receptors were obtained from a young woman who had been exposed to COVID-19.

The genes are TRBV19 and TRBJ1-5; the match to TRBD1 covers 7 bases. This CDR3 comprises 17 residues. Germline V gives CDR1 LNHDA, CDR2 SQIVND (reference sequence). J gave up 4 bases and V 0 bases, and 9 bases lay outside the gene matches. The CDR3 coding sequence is TGTGCCAGTAGTATAGAAATAGGGACAGTAGATAATCAGCCCCAGCATTTT. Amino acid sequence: CASSIEIGTVDNQPQHF. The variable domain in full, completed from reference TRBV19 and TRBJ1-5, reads DGGITQSPKYLFRKEGQNVTLSCEQNLNHDAMYWYRQDPGQGLRLIYYSQIVNDFQKGDIAEGYSVSREKKESFPLTVTSAQKNPTAFYLCASSIEIGTVDNQPQHFGDGTRLSIL.

The CDR3 protein is CASSQNAGLDQPQHF. The DNA for the CDR3 is TGTGCCAGCAGCCAAAACGCGGGGTTAGATCAGCCCCAGCATTTT. The V gene is TRBV4-2, the J gene TRBJ1-5; D is unresolved. CDR3 length equals 15 residues. The germline V gene has CDR1 LGHNA and CDR2 YNFKEQ. Trimming took 2 bases from V and 5 from J, leaving 13 bases between them.

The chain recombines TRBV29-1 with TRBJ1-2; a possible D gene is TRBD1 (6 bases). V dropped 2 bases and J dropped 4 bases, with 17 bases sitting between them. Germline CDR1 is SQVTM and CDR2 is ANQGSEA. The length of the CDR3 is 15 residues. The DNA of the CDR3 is TGCAGCGTTGAACCTATAGCACAGGGTTCCTATGGCTACACCTTC. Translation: CSVEPIAQGSYGYTF.

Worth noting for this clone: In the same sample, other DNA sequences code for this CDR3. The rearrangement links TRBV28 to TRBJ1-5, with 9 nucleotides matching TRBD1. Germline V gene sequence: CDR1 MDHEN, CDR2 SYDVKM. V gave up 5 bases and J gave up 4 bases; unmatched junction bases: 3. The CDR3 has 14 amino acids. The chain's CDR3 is CASSPGQGNQPQHF. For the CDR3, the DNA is TGTGCCAGCAGTCCCGGACAGGGGAATCAGCCCCAGCATTTT. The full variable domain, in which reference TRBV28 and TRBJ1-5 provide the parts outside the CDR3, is DVKVTQSSRYLVKRTGEKVFLECVQDMDHENMFWYRQDPGLGLRLIYFSYDVKMKEKGDIPEGYSVSREKKERFSLILESASTNQTSMYLCASSPGQGNQPQHFGDGTRLSIL.

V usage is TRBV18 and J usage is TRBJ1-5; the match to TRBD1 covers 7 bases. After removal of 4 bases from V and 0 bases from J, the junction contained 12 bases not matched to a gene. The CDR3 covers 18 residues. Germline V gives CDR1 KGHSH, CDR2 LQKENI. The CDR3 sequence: CASSQFGTEVYSNQPQHF. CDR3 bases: TGTGCCAGCTCACAGTTCGGGACAGAAGTCTATAGCAATCAGCCCCAGCATTTT. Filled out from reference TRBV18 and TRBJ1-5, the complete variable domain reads NAGVMQNPRHLVRRRGQEARLRCSPMKGHSHVYWYRQLPEEGLKFMVYLQKENIIDESGMPKERFSAEFPKEGPSILRIQQVVRGDSAAYFCASSQFGTEVYSNQPQHFGDGTRLSIL.

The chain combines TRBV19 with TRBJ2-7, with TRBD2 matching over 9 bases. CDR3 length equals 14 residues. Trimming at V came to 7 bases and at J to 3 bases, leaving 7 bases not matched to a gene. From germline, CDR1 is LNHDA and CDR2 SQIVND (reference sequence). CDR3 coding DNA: TGTGCCAGTACTAAGACTAGCGGCGGCTACGAGCAGTACTTC. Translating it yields CASTKTSGGYEQYF.

The CDR3 protein is CASSGRGGAFSTDTQYF. In DNA, the CDR3 is TGTGCCAGCAGCGGACGGGGAGGGGCCTTTAGCACAGATACGCAGTATTTT. The gene calls are TRBV7-8 and TRBJ2-3, with 7 bases aligning to TRBD2. The length of the CDR3 is 17 residues. V shed 5 bases and J 0 bases; nucleotides not matched to a gene: 11. Germline V lookup: CDR1 SGHVS, CDR2 FQNEAQ.

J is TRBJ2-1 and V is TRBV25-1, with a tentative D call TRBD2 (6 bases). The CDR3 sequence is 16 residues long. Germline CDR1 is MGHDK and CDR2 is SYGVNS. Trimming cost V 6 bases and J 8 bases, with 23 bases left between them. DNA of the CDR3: TGTGCCAGCAGGCGATGGAGGGTTTTCCGGGGCGATGAGCAGTTCTTC. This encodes CASRRWRVFRGDEQFF.

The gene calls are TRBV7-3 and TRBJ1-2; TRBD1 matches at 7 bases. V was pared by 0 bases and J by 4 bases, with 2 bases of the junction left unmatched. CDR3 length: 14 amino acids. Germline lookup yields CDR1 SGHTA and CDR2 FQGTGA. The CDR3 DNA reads TGTGCCAGCAGCTTAACGGGGGACAGCTATGGCTACACCTTC. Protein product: CASSLTGDSYGYTF.

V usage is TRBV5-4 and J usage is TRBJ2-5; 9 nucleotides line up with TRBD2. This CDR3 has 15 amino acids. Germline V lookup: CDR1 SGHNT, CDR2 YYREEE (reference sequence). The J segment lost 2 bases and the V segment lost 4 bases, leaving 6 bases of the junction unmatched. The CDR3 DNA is TGTGCCAGCAGCCTGACTAGCGGAGGTCAAGAGACCCAGTACTTC. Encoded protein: CASSLTSGGQETQYF. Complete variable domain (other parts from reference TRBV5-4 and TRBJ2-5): ETGVTQSPTHLIKTRGQQVTLRCSSQSGHNTVSWYQQALGQGPQFIFQYYREEENGRGNFPPRFSGLQFPNYSSELNVNALELDDSALYLCASSLTSGGQETQYFGPGTRLLVL.

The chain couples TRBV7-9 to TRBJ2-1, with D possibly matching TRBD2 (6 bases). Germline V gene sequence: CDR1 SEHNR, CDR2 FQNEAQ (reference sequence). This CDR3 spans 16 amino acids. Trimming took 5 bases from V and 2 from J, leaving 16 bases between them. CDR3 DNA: TGTGCCAGCAGCATACCCGGGACTCTTGCCTACAATGAGCAGTTCTTC. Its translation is CASSIPGTLAYNEQFF.

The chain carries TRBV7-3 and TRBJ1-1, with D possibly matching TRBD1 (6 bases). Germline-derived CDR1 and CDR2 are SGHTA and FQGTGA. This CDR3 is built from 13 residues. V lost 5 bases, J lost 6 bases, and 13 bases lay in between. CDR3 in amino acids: CASSLRQEAEAFF. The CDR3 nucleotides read TGTGCCAGCAGCCTAAGACAGGAAGCTGAAGCTTTCTTT.

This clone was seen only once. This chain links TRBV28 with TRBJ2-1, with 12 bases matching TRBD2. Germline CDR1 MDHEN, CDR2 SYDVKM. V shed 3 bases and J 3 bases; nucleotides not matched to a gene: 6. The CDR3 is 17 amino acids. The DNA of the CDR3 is TGTGCCAGCAGTTTGAAACTAGCGGGAGGTAACTACAATGAGCAGTTCTTC. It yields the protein CASSLKLAGGNYNEQFF.

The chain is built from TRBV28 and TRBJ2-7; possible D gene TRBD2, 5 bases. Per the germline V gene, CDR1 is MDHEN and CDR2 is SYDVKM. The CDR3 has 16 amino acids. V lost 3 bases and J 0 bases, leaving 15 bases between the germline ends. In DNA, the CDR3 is TGTGCCAGCAGTTTTCCCCGCGGGCTCAGCTCCTACGAGCAGTACTTC. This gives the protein CASSFPRGLSSYEQYF.

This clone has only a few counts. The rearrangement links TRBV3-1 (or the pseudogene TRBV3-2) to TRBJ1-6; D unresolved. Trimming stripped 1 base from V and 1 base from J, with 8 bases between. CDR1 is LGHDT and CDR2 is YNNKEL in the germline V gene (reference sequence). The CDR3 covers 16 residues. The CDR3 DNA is TGTGCCAGCAGCCAAGGGGGAGGGTCCTATAATTCACCCCTCCACTTT. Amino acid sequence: CASSQGGGSYNSPLHF.

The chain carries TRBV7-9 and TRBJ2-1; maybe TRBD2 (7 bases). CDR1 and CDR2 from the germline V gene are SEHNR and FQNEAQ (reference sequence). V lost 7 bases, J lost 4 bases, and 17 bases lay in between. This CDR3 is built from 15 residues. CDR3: CASKTGGGSYNEQFF. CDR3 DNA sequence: TGTGCCAGCAAAACCGGCGGGGGCAGTTACAATGAGCAGTTCTTC.

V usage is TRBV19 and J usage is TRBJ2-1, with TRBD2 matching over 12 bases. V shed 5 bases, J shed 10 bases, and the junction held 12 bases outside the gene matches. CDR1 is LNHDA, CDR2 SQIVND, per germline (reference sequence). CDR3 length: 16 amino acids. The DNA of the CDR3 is TGTGCCAGTAGTCCCCAGACTAGCGGGAGTTTCAGCGAGCAGTTCTTC. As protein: CASSPQTSGSFSEQFF.

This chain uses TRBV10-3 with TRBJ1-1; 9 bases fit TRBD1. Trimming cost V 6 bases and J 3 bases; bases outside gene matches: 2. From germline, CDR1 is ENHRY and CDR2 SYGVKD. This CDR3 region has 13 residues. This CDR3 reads CAISRTGDTEAFF. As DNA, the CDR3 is TGTGCCATCAGCCGGACAGGGGACACTGAAGCTTTCTTT.

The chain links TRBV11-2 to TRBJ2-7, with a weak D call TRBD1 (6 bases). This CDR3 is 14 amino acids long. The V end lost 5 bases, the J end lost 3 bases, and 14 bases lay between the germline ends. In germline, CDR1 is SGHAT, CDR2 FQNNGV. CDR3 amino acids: CASSRTGINYEQYF. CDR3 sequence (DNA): TGTGCCAGCAGCCGCACAGGGATAAACTACGAGCAGTACTTC.

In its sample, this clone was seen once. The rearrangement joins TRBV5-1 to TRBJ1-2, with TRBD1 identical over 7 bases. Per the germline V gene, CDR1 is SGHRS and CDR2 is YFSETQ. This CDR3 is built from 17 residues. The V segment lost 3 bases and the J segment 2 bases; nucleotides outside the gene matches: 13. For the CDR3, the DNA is TGCGCCAGCAGCTCACACGCCCAGACAGGGACAAACTATGGCTACACCTTC. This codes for CASSSHAQTGTNYGYTF. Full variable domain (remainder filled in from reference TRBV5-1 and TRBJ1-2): KAGVTQTPRYLIKTRGQQVTLSCSPISGHRSVSWYQQTPGQGLQFLFEYFSETQRNKGNFPGRFSGRQFSNSRSEMNVSTLELGDSALYLCASSSHAQTGTNYGYTFGSGTRLTVV.

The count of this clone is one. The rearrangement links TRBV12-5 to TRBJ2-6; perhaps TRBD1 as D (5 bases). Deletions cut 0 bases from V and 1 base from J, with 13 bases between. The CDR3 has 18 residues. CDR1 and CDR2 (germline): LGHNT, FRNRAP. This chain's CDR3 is CASGLVGQGRSGANVLTF. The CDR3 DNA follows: TGTGCTAGTGGTTTGGTTGGTCAGGGCCGTTCTGGGGCCAACGTCCTGACTTTC. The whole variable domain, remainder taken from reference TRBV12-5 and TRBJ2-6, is DARVTQTPRHKVTEMGQEVTMRCQPILGHNTVFWYRQTMMQGLELLAYFRNRAPLDDSGMPKDRFSAEMPDATLATLKIQPSEPRDSAVYFCASGLVGQGRSGANVLTFGAGSRLTVL.

The CDR3 spells CASSFSVRSGTSYEQYF. CDR3 DNA sequence: TGTGCCAGCAGTTTTTCTGTCCGGTCAGGTACCTCCTACGAGCAGTACTTC. The chain uses TRBV28 and TRBJ2-7; the D is unclear. This CDR3 is built from 17 residues. Germline V gene lookup returns CDR1 MDHEN and CDR2 SYDVKM. The ends were cut back, 3 bases at V and 0 bases at J, with 18 bases in the middle.

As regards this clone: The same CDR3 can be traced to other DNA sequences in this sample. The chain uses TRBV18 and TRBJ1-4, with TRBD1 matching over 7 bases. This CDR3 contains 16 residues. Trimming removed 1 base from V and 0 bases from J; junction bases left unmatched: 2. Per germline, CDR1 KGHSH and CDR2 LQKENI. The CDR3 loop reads CASSPLGTATNEKLFF. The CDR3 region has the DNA TGTGCCAGCTCACCACTTGGGACAGCAACTAATGAAAAACTGTTTTTT.

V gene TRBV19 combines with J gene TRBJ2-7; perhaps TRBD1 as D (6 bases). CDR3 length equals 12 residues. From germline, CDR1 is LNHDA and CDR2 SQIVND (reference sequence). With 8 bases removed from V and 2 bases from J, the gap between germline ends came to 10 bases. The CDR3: CASAQGPYEQYF. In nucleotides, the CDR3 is TGTGCCAGTGCACAGGGTCCCTACGAGCAGTACTTC.

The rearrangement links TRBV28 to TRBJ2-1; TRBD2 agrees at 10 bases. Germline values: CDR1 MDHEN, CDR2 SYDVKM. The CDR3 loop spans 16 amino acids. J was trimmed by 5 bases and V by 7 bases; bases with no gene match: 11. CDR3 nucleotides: TGTGCCAGCATGTGGTCAGCGGGAGGGCCCCACAATGAGCAGTTCTTC. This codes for CASMWSAGGPHNEQFF. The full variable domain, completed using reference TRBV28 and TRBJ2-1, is DVKVTQSSRYLVKRTGEKVFLECVQDMDHENMFWYRQDPGLGLRLIYFSYDVKMKEKGDIPEGYSVSREKKERFSLILESASTNQTSMYLCASMWSAGGPHNEQFFGPGTRLTVL.

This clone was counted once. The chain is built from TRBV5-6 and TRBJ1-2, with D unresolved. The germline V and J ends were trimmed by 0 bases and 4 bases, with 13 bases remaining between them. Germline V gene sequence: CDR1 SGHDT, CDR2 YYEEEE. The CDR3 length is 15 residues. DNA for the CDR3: TGTGCCAGCAGCTTGGGGAGGGAGCCTGCCTATGGCTACACCTTC. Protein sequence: CASSLGREPAYGYTF.

As DNA, the CDR3 is TGTGCCAGCCGTCCGGGACAGGGATTAACTGGGGCCAACGTCCTGACTTTC. Its translation: CASRPGQGLTGANVLTF. The V gene is TRBV27, the J gene TRBJ2-6, with 9 bases identical to TRBD1. Germline V gene lookup returns CDR1 MNHEY and CDR2 SMNVEV (reference sequence). The V segment lost 8 bases and the J segment 2 bases; nucleotides outside the gene matches: 10. CDR3 length: 17 residues.

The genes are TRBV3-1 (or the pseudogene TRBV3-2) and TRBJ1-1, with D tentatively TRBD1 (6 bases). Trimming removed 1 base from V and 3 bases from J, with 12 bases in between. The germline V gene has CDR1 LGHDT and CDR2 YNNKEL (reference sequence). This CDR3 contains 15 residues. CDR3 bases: TGTGCCAGCAGCCAAGGCCACAGGGCGGACACTGAAGCTTTCTTT. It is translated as CASSQGHRADTEAFF.

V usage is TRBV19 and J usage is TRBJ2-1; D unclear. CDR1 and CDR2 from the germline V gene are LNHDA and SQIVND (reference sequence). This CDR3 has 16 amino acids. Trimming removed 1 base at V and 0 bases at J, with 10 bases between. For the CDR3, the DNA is TGTGCCAGTAGTATAGGGTACTGGAGCTCCTACAATGAGCAGTTCTTC. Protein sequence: CASSIGYWSSYNEQFF. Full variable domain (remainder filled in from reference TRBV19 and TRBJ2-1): DGGITQSPKYLFRKEGQNVTLSCEQNLNHDAMYWYRQDPGQGLRLIYYSQIVNDFQKGDIAEGYSVSREKKESFPLTVTSAQKNPTAFYLCASSIGYWSSYNEQFFGPGTRLTVL.

The CDR3 region has the DNA TGTGCCAGTAGGCCCGGGACAGGGTTCGCCGGGGAGCTGTTTTTT. Its protein product is CASRPGTGFAGELFF. This chain uses TRBV19 with TRBJ2-2; 9 bases agree with TRBD1. CDR3 size: 15 residues. Losses at the gene ends were 6 bases for V and 6 bases for J; bases not matched to a gene: 8. Germline CDR1 and CDR2: LNHDA and SQIVND (reference sequence).